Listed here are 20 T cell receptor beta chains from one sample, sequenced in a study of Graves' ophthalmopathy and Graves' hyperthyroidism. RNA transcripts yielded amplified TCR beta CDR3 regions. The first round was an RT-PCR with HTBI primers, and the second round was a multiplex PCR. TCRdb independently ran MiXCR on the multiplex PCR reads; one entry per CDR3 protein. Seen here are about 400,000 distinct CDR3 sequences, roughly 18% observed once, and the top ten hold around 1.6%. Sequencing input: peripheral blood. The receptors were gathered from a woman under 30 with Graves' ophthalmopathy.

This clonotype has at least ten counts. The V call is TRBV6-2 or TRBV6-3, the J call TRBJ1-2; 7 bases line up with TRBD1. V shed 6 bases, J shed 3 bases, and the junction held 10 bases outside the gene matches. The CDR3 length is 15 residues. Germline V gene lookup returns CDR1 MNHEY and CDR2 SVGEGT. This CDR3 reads CASSDRQGTHYGYTF. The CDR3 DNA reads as TGTGCCAGCAGCGACCGACAGGGAACACACTATGGCTACACCTTC.

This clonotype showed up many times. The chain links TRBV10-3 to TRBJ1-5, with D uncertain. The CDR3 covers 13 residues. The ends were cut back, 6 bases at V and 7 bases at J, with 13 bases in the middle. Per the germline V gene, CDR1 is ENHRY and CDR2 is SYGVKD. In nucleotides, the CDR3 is TGTGCCATCAGCGCCGGCTATGTCCAGCCCCAGCATTTT. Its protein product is CAISAGYVQPQHF.

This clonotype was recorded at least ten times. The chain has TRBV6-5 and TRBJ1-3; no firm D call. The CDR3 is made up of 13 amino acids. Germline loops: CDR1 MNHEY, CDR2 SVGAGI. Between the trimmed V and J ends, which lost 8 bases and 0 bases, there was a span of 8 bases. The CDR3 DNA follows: TGTGCCAGCCGACAAGTCTCTGGAAACACCATATATTTT. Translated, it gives CASRQVSGNTIYF.

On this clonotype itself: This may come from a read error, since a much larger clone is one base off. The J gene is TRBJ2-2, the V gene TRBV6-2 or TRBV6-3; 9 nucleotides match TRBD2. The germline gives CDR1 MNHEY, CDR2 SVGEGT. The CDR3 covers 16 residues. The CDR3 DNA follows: TGTGCCAGCAGTTACTCTGCTAGCGGGGTTGCCGGGGGGCTGTTTTTT. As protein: CASSYSASGVAGGLFF.

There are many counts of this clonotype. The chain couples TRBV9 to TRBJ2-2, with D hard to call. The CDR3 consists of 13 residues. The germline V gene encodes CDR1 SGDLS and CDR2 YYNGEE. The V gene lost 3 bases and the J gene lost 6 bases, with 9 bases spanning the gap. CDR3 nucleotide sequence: TGTGCCAGCAGCGCCTCATTGGCCGGGGAGCTGTTTTTT. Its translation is CASSASLAGELFF.

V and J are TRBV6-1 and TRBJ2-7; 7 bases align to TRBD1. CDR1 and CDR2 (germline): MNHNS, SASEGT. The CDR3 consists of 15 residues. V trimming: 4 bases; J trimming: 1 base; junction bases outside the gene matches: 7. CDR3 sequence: CASSGRNRGSYEQYF. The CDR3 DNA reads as TGTGCCAGCAGTGGACGAAACAGGGGATCCTACGAGCAGTACTTC.

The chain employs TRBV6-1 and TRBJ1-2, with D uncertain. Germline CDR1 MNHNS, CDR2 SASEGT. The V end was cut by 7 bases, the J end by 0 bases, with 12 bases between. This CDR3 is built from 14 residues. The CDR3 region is CASTSGLTNYGYTF. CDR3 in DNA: TGTGCCAGCACCTCAGGCCTCACTAACTATGGCTACACCTTC.

The DNA for the CDR3 is TGCGCCAGCAGTGAGTCGAACAGTCCCTACGAGCAGTACTTC. Amino acid sequence: CASSESNSPYEQYF. V is TRBV10-2 and J is TRBJ2-7; D is unclear. Trimming took off 0 bases at V and 2 bases at J, with 8 bases between the two ends. The length of the CDR3 is 14 residues. Germline CDR1 is WSHSY and CDR2 is SAAADI.

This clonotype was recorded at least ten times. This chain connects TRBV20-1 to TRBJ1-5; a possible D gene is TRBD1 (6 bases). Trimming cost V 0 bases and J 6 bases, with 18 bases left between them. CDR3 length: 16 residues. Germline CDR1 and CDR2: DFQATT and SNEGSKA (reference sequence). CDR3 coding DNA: TGCAGTGCTAGAGATCCCTACAGGGTAGGGGGTCAGCCCCAGCATTTT. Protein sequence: CSARDPYRVGGQPQHF.

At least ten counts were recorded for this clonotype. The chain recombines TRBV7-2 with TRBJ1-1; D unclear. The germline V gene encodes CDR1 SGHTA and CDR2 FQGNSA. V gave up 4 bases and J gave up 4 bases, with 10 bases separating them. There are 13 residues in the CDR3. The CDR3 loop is CASSSESGTEAFF. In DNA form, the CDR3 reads TGTGCCAGCAGCTCGGAGTCGGGCACTGAAGCTTTCTTT.

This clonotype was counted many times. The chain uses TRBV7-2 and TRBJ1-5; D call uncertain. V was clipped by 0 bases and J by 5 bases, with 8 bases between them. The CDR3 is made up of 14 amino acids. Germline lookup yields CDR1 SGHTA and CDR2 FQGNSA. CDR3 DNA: TGTGCCAGCAGCTTAGCGTGGGAATATCAGCCCCAGCATTTT. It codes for CASSLAWEYQPQHF.

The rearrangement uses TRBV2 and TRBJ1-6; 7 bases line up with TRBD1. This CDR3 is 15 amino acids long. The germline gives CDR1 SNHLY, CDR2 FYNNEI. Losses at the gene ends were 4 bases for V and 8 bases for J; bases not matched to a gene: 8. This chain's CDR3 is CASSVEGGNHSPLHF. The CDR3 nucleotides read TGTGCCAGCAGTGTTGAAGGGGGCAACCATTCACCCCTCCACTTT. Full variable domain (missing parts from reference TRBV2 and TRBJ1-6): EPEVTQTPSHQVTQMGQEVILRCVPISNHLYFYWYRQILGQKVEFLVSFYNNEISEKSEIFDDQFSVERPDGSNFTLKIRSTKLEDSAMYFCASSVEGGNHSPLHFGNGTRLTVT.

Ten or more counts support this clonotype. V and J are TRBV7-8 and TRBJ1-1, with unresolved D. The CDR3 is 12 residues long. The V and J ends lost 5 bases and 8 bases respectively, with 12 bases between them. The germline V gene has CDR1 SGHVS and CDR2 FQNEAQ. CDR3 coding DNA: TGTGCCAGCAGCCACCTGGCGGCGGAAGCTTTCTTT. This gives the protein CASSHLAAEAFF. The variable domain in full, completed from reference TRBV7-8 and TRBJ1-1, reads GAGVSQSPRYKVAKRGQDVALRCDPISGHVSLFWYQQALGQGPEFLTYFQNEAQLDKSGLPSDRFFAERPEGSVSTLKIQRTQQEDSAVYLCASSHLAAEAFFGQGTRLTVV.

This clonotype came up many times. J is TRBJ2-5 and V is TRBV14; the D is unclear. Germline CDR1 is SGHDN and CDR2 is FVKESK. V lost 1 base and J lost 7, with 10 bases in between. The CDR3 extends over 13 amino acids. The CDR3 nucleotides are TGTGCCAGCAGCCAAGTATCGTGGGGGACCCAGTACTTC. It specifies CASSQVSWGTQYF.

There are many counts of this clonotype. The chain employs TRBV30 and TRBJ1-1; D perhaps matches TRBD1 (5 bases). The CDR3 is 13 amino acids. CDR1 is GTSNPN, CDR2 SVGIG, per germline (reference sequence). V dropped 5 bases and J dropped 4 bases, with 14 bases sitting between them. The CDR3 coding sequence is TGTGCCTGGGGTGAAGGGCAGGGCACTGAAGCTTTCTTT. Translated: CAWGEGQGTEAFF.

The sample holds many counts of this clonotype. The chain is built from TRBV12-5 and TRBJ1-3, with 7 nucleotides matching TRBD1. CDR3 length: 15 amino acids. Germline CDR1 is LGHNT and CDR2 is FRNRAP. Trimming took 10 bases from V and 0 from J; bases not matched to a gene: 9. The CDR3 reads CATQGGRDSGNTIYF. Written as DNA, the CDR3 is TGTGCTACGCAGGGGGGCCGGGACTCTGGAAACACCATATATTTT.

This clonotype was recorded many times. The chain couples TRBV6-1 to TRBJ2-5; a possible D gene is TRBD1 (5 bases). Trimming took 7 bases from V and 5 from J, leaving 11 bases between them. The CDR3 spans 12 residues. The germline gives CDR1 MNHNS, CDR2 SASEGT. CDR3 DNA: TGTGCCAGCACCAAGGGGTGGGAGACCCAGTACTTC. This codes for CASTKGWETQYF.

The CDR3 here is CASSFGGEWSNQPQHF. The DNA for the CDR3 is TGTGCCAGCAGCTTTGGTGGAGAGTGGAGCAATCAGCCCCAGCATTTT. The V and J genes are TRBV11-2 and TRBJ1-5; D is unclear. The V end lost 3 bases, the J end lost 1 base, and 13 bases lay between the germline ends. Germline V CDR1 and CDR2: SGHAT, FQNNGV. The CDR3 extends over 16 amino acids.

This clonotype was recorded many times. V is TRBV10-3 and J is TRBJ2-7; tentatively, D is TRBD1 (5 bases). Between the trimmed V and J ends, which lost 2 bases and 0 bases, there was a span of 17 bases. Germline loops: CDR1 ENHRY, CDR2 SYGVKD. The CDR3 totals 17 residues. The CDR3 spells CAISERTLGASSYEQYF. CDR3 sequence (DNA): TGTGCCATCAGTGAGCGGACCCTTGGGGCGAGCTCCTACGAGCAGTACTTC.

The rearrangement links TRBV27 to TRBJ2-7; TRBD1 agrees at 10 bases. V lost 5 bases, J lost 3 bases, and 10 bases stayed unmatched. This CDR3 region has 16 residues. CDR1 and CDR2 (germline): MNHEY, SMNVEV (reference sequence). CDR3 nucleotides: TGTGCCAGCAGTGCTTCCCCGGGACAGGGGTTCTACGAGCAGTACTTC. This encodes CASSASPGQGFYEQYF.